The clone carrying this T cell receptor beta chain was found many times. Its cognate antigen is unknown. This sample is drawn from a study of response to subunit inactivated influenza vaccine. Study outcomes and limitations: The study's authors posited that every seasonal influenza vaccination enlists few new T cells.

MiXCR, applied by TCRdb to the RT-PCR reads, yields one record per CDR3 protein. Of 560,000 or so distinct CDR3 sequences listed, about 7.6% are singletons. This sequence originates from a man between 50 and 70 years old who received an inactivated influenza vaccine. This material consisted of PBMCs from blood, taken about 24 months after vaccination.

This CDR3 is CASSSLGTSGYNEQFF. The CDR3 nucleotides read TGTGCCAGCAGTTCGTTGGGGACTAGCGGGTACAATGAGCAGTTCTTC. The chain uses TRBV6-5 and TRBJ2-1; 12 bases fit TRBD2. The CDR3 length is 16 residues. The V gene end was trimmed by 4 bases and the J gene end by 4 bases; junction bases not matched to a gene: 5. Germline-derived CDR1 and CDR2 are MNHEY and SVGAGI.